The T cell receptor beta chain under discussion was sequenced for a study of T cells in Graves' hyperthyroidism and ophthalmopathy. General study findings and limits: Blood also held most thyroid clonotypes expanded beyond 0.001.

Many counts were recorded for this clonotype. Its antigen is undetermined. TCR beta CDR3 regions were amplified from RNA. HTBI primers were the set used in a first-round RT-PCR of the TCR CDR3. TCRdb recomputed calls from the multiplex PCR reads with MiXCR, one row per CDR3 protein. The table includes around 240,000 distinct CDR3 sequences, less than 15% detected once. V lost 6 bases to trimming and J lost 5 bases, with 16 bases between them. The CDR3 has 14 amino acids. The receptor was derived from a woman aged 40 to 55 with Graves' hyperthyroidism that later progressed to Graves' ophthalmopathy. The sequencing input was blood. The chain has TRBV12-3 or TRBV12-4 and TRBJ1-1; no clear D. Here the CDR3 DNA reads TGTGCCAGCAGCCCCGGACGGAGATGGACTGAAGCTTTCTTT. This codes for CASSPGRRWTEAFF.